One sample yielded the 20 T cell receptor beta chains listed below, sequenced in a study of cytomegalovirus exposure and HLA in healthy donors. Generated by immunoSEQ multiplex PCR, the TCRdb table keeps only in-frame clones and is missing some. The table has about 67,000 clones, 85% to 95% seen once. The material sequenced was PBMCs. The receptors were sampled from a woman under 30 in good health and CMV-seronegative.

This chain uses TRBV29-1 with TRBJ1-2, with TRBD1 identical over 7 bases. Germline V lookup: CDR1 SQVTM, CDR2 ANQGSEA. The V and J ends lost 7 bases and 2 bases, in that order; junction bases with no gene match: 13. The CDR3 is 15 residues long. CDR3: CSGGPQGDKNYGYTF. CDR3 DNA sequence: TGCAGCGGTGGGCCCCAGGGGGATAAGAACTATGGCTACACCTTC.

This clone was seen only once. This chain connects TRBV5-1 to TRBJ2-7, with TRBD1 matching over 7 bases. Germline V gives CDR1 SGHRS, CDR2 YFSETQ. V lost 0 bases to trimming and J lost 7 bases; unmatched junction nucleotides: 10. The CDR3 is 15 residues long. In DNA, the CDR3 is TGCGCCAGCAGCTTGGGGGTAGGGGGCTCTTATGAGCAGTACTTC. This encodes CASSLGVGGSYEQYF.

The chain uses TRBV6-1 and TRBJ2-7, with D possibly matching TRBD1 (6 bases). The germline V gene has CDR1 MNHNS and CDR2 SASEGT. The CDR3 length is 13 residues. V shed 6 bases and J shed 3 bases, with 12 bases lying between them. The CDR3: CASRRDTYYEQYF. CDR3 nucleotides: TGTGCCAGCAGACGGGACACATACTACGAGCAGTACTTC.

The V and J genes are TRBV5-4 and TRBJ2-5; 7 nucleotides line up with TRBD2. Germline lookup yields CDR1 SGHNT and CDR2 YYREEE (reference sequence). This CDR3 has 15 residues. After removal of 2 bases from V and 5 bases from J, the junction contained 9 bases not matched to a gene. The CDR3 sequence: CASSLQSGAWETQYF. DNA for the CDR3: TGTGCCAGCAGCTTACAGAGCGGGGCTTGGGAGACCCAGTACTTC.

The V and J genes are TRBV28 and TRBJ1-4; D is unresolved. The CDR3 extends over 11 amino acids. The germline V gene has CDR1 MDHEN and CDR2 SYDVKM. V was trimmed by 3 bases and J by 7 bases, leaving 3 bases between them. Here the CDR3 DNA reads TGTGCCAGCAGTTTTCTTGAAAAACTGTTTTTT. Protein: CASSFLEKLFF. Using reference TRBV28 and TRBJ1-4 for the parts outside the CDR3, the full variable domain is DVKVTQSSRYLVKRTGEKVFLECVQDMDHENMFWYRQDPGLGLRLIYFSYDVKMKEKGDIPEGYSVSREKKERFSLILESASTNQTSMYLCASSFLEKLFFGSGTQLSVL.

V usage is TRBV29-1 and J usage is TRBJ2-2, with D perhaps matching TRBD2 (5 bases). The CDR3 covers 15 residues. Trimming removed 7 bases at V and 0 bases at J, with 15 bases between. Germline CDR1 and CDR2: SQVTM and ANQGSEA. Here the CDR3 reads CSGGAAETNTGELFF. In nucleotides, the CDR3 is TGCAGCGGGGGAGCGGCAGAGACGAACACCGGGGAGCTGTTTTTT.

The chain uses TRBV2 and TRBJ2-6; the match to TRBD1 covers 7 bases. V lost 0 bases and J lost 3; bases outside the gene matches: 5. Germline lookup yields CDR1 SNHLY and CDR2 FYNNEI. This CDR3 comprises 17 residues. As DNA, the CDR3 is TGTGCCAGCAGTGAAGCGGTTACAGGGGATGGGGCCAACGTCCTGACTTTC. It specifies CASSEAVTGDGANVLTF.

This rearrangement joins TRBV19 to TRBJ1-2; 7 bases are shared with TRBD1. This CDR3 region has 13 residues. Germline assignment: CDR1 LNHDA and CDR2 SQIVND (reference sequence). After removal of 3 bases from V and 5 bases from J, the junction contained 3 bases not matched to a gene. CDR3 DNA: TGTGCCAGTAGTATGGACAGGACGTATGGCTACACCTTC. It encodes CASSMDRTYGYTF.

The chain recombines TRBV19 with TRBJ2-5, with 8 nucleotides matching TRBD1. J lost 4 bases, V lost 7 bases, and 5 bases had no gene match. This CDR3 comprises 13 residues. Germline CDR1 reads LNHDA; CDR2 reads SQIVND (reference sequence). The chain's CDR3 is CASTRTGRETQYF. DNA of the CDR3: TGTGCCAGTACCAGGACAGGGAGAGAGACCCAGTACTTC.

The chain uses TRBV7-6 and TRBJ2-6, with a weak D call TRBD1 (5 bases). The CDR3 sequence is 15 residues long. The V and J ends lost 5 bases and 2 bases respectively, with 10 bases between them. Germline-derived CDR1 and CDR2 are SGHVS and FNYEAQ. This chain's CDR3 is CASSLAGTGANVLTF. CDR3 in DNA: TGTGCCAGCAGCCTCGCAGGGACTGGGGCCAACGTCCTGACTTTC. Based on the CDR3 plus reference TRBV7-6 and TRBJ2-6, the full variable domain is GAGVSQSPRYKVTKRGQDVALRCDPISGHVSLYWYRQALGQGPEFLTYFNYEAQQDKSGLPNDRFSAERPEGSISTLTIQRTEQRDSAMYRCASSLAGTGANVLTFGAGSRLTVL.

The chain links TRBV7-8 to TRBJ2-2; 9 bases fit TRBD1. CDR3 length: 16 residues. The J segment lost 4 bases and the V segment lost 2 bases, leaving 5 bases of the junction unmatched. From germline, CDR1 is SGHVS and CDR2 FQNEAQ. This chain's CDR3 is CASSLSGQGTTGELFF. CDR3 DNA sequence: TGTGCCAGCAGCTTATCAGGACAGGGGACCACCGGGGAGCTGTTTTTT.

The chain couples TRBV14 to TRBJ2-3; weak D call: TRBD2 (5 bases). V was cut by 0 bases and J by 5 bases, with 12 bases left in between. This CDR3 contains 15 residues. In germline, CDR1 is SGHDN, CDR2 FVKESK. The CDR3 DNA sequence: TGTGCCAGCAGCCAAGATCGGACTGGCCTAGATACGCAGTATTTT. This sequence encodes CASSQDRTGLDTQYF.

The chain recombines TRBV4-3 with TRBJ2-5, with D maybe TRBD2 (5 bases). Between the trimmed V and J ends, which lost 3 bases and 5 bases, there was a span of 10 bases. The germline gives CDR1 LGHNA, CDR2 YSLEER. The CDR3 length is 13 residues. Here the CDR3 DNA reads TGCGCCAGCAGCCAGGCTAGGAGGGAGACCCAGTACTTC. Translated: CASSQARRETQYF.

This chain joins TRBV4-2 and TRBJ2-6; 8 nucleotides line up with TRBD1. The CDR3 is made up of 18 amino acids. After removal of 6 bases from V and 0 bases from J, the junction contained 10 bases not matched to a gene. In germline, CDR1 is LGHNA, CDR2 YNFKEQ. The CDR3 DNA sequence: TGTGCCAGCAGGCCTTCCGGGACAGGAAGCTCTGGGGCCAACGTCCTGACTTTC. This codes for CASRPSGTGSSGANVLTF.

This chain uses TRBV15 with TRBJ1-5, with D hard to call. Germline assignment: CDR1 LNHNV and CDR2 YYDKDF (reference sequence). Trimming stripped 8 bases from V and 0 bases from J, with 11 bases between. CDR3 length equals 14 residues. The CDR3 region has the DNA TGTGCCACCGAGACACATTATAGCAATCAGCCCCAGCATTTT. Translating gives CATETHYSNQPQHF.

CDR3 DNA: TGCGCCAGCAGCCAAGATAAACGAGCTAACTATGGCTACACCTTC. Its protein is CASSQDKRANYGYTF. This chain links TRBV4-3 with TRBJ1-2; unclear D gene. V was cut by 0 bases and J by 0 bases, with 8 bases left in between. The length of the CDR3 is 15 residues. The V gene's germline CDR1 is LGHNA and CDR2 YSLEER.

The chain joins TRBV25-1 to TRBJ1-6; 9 bases line up with TRBD1. The germline gives CDR1 MGHDK, CDR2 SYGVNS. There are 15 residues in the CDR3. V was pared by 4 bases and J by 6 bases, with 4 bases of the junction left unmatched. In DNA, the CDR3 is TGTGCCAGCAGTGGACAGGGGGTAATTAATTCACCCCTCCACTTT. Protein sequence: CASSGQGVINSPLHF. Full variable domain (outside the CDR3, taken from reference TRBV25-1 and TRBJ1-6): EADIYQTPRYLVIGTGKKITLECSQTMGHDKMYWYQQDPGMELHLIHYSYGVNSTEKGDLSSESTVSRIRTEHFPLTLESARPSHTSQYLCASSGQGVINSPLHFGNGTRLTVT.

The rearrangement joins TRBV28 to TRBJ1-1, with D possibly being TRBD1 (6 bases). The CDR3 consists of 12 residues. Germline V lookup: CDR1 MDHEN, CDR2 SYDVKM. The V and J ends lost 6 bases and 5 bases respectively, with 10 bases between them. CDR3 nucleotides: TGTGCCAGCAGGAAGGGGGAAACTGAAGCTTTCTTT. The encoded protein is CASRKGETEAFF.

The genes are TRBV11-2 and TRBJ2-7; TRBD1 matches at 7 bases. Unmatched junction bases numbered 5, after V lost 3 bases and J lost 0 bases. This CDR3 has 15 amino acids. Germline assignment: CDR1 SGHAT and CDR2 FQNNGV. CDR3 loop: CASSLGSGGSYEQYF. The CDR3 DNA sequence: TGTGCCAGCAGCTTGGGTTCAGGGGGCTCCTACGAGCAGTACTTC.

The rearrangement joins TRBV25-1 to TRBJ1-5; TRBD1 agrees at 9 bases. CDR1 MGHDK and CDR2 SYGVNS come from the germline V gene. The CDR3 runs to 15 residues. V shed 4 bases, J shed 8 bases, and the junction held 9 bases outside the gene matches. The CDR3 DNA reads TGTGCCAGCAGTGCGGTAGGACAGGGGCCGAAGCCCCAGCATTTT. This encodes CASSAVGQGPKPQHF.